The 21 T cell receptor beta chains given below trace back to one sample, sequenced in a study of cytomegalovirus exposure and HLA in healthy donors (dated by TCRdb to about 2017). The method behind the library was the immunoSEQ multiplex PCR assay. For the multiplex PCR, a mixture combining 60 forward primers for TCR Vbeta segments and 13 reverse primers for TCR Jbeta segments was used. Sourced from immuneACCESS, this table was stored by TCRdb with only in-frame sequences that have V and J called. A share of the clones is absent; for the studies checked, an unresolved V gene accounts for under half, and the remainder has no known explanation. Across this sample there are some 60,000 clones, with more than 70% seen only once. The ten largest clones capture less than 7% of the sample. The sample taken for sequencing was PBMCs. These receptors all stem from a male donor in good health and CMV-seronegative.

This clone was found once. For the CDR3, the DNA is TGCGCCAGCAGCCAAGATCCTAGCGGGGGGCCCACAGATACGCAGTATTTT. Translating gives CASSQDPSGGPTDTQYF. The V call is TRBV4-1, the J call TRBJ2-3; 11 bases align to TRBD2. Trimming took 0 bases from V and 2 from J; bases not matched to a gene: 4. The CDR3 has 17 residues. Germline-derived CDR1 and CDR2 are MGHRA and YSYEKL.

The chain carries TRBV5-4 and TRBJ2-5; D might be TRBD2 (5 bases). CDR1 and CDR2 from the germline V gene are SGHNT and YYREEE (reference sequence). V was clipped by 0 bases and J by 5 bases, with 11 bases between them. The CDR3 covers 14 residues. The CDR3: CASSLGAGRETQYF. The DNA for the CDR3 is TGTGCCAGCAGCTTGGGGGCGGGTAGGGAGACCCAGTACTTC.

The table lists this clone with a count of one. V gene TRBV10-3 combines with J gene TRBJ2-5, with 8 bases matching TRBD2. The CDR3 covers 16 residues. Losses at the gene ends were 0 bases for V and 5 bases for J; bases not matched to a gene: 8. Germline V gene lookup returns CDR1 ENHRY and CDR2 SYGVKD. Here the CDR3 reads CAISESRSGGAETQYF. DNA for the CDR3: TGTGCCATCAGTGAGTCGAGGAGCGGGGGAGCGGAGACCCAGTACTTC.

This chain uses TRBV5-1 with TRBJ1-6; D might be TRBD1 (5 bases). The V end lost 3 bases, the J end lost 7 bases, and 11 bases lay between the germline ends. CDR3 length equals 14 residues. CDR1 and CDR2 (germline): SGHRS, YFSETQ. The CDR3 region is CASSSDSLNSPLHF. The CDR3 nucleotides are TGCGCCAGCAGCTCCGACAGCCTGAATTCACCCCTCCACTTT.

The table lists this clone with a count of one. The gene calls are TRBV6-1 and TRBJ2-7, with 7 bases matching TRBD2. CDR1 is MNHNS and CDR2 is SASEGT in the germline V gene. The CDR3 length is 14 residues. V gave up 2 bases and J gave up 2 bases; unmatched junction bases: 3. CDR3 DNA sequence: TGTGCCAGCAGTGAACCCGGGGGGACCTACGAGCAGTACTTC. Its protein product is CASSEPGGTYEQYF.

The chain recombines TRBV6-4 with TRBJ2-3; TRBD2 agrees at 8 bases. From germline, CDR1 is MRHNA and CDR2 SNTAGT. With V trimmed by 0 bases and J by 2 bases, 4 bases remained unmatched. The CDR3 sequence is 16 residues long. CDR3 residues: CASSDSWRGDTDTQYF. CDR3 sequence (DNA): TGTGCCAGCAGTGACTCATGGCGGGGGGACACAGATACGCAGTATTTT.

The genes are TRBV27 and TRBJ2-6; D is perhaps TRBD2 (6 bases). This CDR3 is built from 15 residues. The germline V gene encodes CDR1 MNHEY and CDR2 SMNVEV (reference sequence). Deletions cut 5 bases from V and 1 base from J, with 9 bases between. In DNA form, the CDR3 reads TGTGCCAGCAGTCCAAGCGGGTCTGGGGCCAACGTCCTGACTTTC. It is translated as CASSPSGSGANVLTF.

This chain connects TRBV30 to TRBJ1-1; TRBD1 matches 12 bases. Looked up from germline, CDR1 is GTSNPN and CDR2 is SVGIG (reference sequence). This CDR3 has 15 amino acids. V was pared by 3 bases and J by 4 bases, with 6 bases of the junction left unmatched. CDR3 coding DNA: TGTGCCTGGAGGGGACAGGGGGCGCGGGGCACTGAAGCTTTCTTT. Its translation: CAWRGQGARGTEAFF. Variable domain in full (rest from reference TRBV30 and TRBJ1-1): SQTIHQWPATLVQPVGSPLSLECTVEGTSNPNLYWYRQAAGRGLQLLFYSVGIGQISSEVPQNLSASRPQDRQFILSSKKLLLSDSGFYLCAWRGQGARGTEAFFGQGTRLTVV.

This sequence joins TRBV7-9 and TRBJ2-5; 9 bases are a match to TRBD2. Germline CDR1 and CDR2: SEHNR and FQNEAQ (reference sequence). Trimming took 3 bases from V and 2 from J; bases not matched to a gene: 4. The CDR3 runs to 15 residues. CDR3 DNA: TGTGCCAGCAGCTTGACTAGCGGAGATCAAGAGACCCAGTACTTC. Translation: CASSLTSGDQETQYF. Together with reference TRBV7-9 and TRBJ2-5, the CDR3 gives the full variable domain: DTGVSQNPRHKITKRGQNVTFRCDPISEHNRLYWYRQTLGQGPEFLTYFQNEAQLEKSRLLSDRFSAERPKGSFSTLEIQRTEQGDSAMYLCASSLTSGDQETQYFGPGTRLLVL.

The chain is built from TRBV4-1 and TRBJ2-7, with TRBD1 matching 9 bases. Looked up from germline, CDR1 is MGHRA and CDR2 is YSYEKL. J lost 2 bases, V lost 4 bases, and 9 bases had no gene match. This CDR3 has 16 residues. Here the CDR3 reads CASSPQPGQGTYEQYF. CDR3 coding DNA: TGCGCCAGCAGCCCTCAACCGGGACAGGGCACCTACGAGCAGTACTTC.

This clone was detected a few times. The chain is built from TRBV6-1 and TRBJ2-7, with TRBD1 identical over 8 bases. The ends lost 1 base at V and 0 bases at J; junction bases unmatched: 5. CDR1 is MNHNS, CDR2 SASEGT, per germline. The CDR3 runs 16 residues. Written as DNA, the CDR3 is TGTGCCAGCAGTGAAGACGGAACAGGGGGCTCCTACGAGCAGTACTTC. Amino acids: CASSEDGTGGSYEQYF.

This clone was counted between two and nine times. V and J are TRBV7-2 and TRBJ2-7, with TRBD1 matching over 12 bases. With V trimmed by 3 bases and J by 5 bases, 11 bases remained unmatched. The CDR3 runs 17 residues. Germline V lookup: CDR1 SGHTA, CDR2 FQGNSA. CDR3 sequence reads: CASSFQAGTGGLDEQYF. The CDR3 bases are TGTGCCAGCAGCTTTCAAGCCGGGACAGGGGGCCTCGACGAGCAGTACTTC.

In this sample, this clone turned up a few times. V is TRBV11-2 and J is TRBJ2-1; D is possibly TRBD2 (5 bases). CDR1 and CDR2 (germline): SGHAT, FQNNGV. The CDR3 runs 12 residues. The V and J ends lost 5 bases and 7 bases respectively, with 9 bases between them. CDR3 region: CASSLLGNEQFF. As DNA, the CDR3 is TGTGCCAGCAGCCTACTAGGAAATGAGCAGTTCTTC.

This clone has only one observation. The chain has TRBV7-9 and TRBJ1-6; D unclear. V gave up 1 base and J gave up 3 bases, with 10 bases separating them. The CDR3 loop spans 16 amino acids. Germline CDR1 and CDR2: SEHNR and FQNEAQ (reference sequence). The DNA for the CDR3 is TGTGCCAGCAGCTTAGATGTCCCAGGCTATAATTCACCCCTCCACTTT. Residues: CASSLDVPGYNSPLHF.

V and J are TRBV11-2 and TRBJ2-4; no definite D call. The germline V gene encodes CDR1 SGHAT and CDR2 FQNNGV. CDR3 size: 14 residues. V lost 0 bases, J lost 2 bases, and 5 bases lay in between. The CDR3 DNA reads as TGTGCCAGCAGCTTAGACAGGACCAAAAACATTCAGTACTTC. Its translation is CASSLDRTKNIQYF. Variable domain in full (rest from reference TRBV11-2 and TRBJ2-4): EAGVAQSPRYKIIEKRQSVAFWCNPISGHATLYWYQQILGQGPKLLIQFQNNGVVDDSQLPKDRFSAERLKGVDSTLKIQPAKLEDSAVYLCASSLDRTKNIQYFGAGTRLSVL.

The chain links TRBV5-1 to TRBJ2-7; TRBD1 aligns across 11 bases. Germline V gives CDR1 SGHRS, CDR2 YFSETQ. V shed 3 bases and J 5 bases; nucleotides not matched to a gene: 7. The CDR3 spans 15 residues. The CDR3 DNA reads TGCGCCAGCAGCTCTGGACAGGGGGCTAACGACGAGCAGTACTTC. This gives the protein CASSSGQGANDEQYF.

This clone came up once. The CDR3 coding sequence is TGTGCCAGCAGCTTGCTGACTAGCGGTCAAGAGACCCAGTACTTC. Translation: CASSLLTSGQETQYF. The rearrangement links TRBV5-4 to TRBJ2-5, with TRBD2 matching 9 bases. The trim removed 1 base at V and 2 bases at J, leaving 3 bases unmatched. Germline V lookup: CDR1 SGHNT, CDR2 YYREEE (reference sequence). The CDR3 consists of 15 residues.

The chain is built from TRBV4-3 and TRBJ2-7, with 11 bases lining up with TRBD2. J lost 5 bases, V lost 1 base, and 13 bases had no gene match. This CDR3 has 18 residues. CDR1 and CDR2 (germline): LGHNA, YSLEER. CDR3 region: CASSQGALAGVGQDEQYF. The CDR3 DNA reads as TGCGCCAGCAGCCAAGGGGCACTAGCGGGGGTCGGTCAGGACGAGCAGTACTTC.

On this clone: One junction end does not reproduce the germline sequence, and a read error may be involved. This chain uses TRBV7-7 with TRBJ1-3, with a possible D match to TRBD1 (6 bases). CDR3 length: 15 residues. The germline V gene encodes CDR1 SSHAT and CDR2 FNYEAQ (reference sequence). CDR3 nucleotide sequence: TGTGCTAGCAGCGCCGACAGGAGCTCTGGAAACACCATATATTTT. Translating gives CASSADRSSGNTIYF.

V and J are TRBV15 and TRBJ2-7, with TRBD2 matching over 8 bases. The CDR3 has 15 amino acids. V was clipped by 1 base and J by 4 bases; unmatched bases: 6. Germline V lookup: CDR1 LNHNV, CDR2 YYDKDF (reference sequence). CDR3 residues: CATSRVAGRGYEQYF. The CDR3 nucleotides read TGTGCCACCAGCAGAGTAGCGGGGCGGGGGTACGAGCAGTACTTC.

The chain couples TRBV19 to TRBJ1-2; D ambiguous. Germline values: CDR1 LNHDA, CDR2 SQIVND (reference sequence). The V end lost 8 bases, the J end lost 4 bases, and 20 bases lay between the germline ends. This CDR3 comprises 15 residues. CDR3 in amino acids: CASALAWEGGYGYTF. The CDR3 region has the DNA TGTGCCAGTGCGTTAGCTTGGGAGGGCGGCTATGGCTACACCTTC.